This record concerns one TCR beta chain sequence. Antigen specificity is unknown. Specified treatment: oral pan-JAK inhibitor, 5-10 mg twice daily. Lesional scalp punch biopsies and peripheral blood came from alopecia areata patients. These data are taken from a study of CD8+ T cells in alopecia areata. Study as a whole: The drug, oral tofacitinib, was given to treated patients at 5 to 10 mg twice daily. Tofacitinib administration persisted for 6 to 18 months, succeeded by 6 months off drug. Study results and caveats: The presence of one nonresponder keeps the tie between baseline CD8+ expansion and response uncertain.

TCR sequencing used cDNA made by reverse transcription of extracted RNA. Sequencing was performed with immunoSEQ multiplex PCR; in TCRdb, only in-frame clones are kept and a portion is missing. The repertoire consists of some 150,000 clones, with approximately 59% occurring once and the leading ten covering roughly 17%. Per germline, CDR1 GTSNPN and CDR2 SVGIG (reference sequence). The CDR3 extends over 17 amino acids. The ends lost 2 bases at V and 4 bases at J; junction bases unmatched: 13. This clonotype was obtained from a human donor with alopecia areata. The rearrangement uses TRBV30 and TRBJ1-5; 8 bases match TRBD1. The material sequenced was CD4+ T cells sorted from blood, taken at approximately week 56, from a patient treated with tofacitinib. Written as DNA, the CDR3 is TGTGCCTGGAGTCGTCAGGGGGCGCGCGCCCGAAATCAGCCCCAGCATTTT. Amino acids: CAWSRQGARARNQPQHF.